This entry lists 28 T cell receptor beta chains sequenced from one sample in a study of T cell responses to AZD1222 COVID-19 vaccine. Only in-frame clones appear in the TCRdb table, and some are missing; sequencing was by immunoSEQ multiplex PCR. The sample records roughly 30,000 clones, around 90% being singletons. Specimen: peripheral blood, collected on day 0 of AZD1222 vaccination. These receptors were obtained from an adult in good health.

J is TRBJ2-1 and V is TRBV7-8; tentative D call: TRBD2 (6 bases). Trimming shortened V by 3 bases and J by 12 bases, and 21 bases separated the two germline ends. Germline assignment: CDR1 SGHVS and CDR2 FQNEAQ. The CDR3 is 15 residues long. This chain's CDR3 is CASSFRLGGIPGQFF. The CDR3 DNA is TGTGCCAGCAGCTTCCGACTAGGTGGGATACCGGGGCAGTTCTTC.

The CDR3 reads CASGTSGSYNEQFF. As DNA, the CDR3 is TGTGCCAGCGGGACTAGCGGCTCCTACAATGAGCAGTTCTTC. The chain links TRBV28 to TRBJ2-1; TRBD2 agrees at 11 bases. Trimming took 8 bases from V and 0 from J; bases not matched to a gene: 0. The CDR3 consists of 14 residues. Germline assignment: CDR1 MDHEN and CDR2 SYDVKM.

This chain joins TRBV30 and TRBJ1-1; D not certain. The CDR3 is made up of 15 amino acids. The ends were cut back, 4 bases at V and 0 bases at J, with 15 bases in the middle. CDR1 and CDR2 (germline): GTSNPN, SVGIG (reference sequence). The CDR3 nucleotides are TGTGCCTGGACGGTTGTTAGGACCATGAACACTGAAGCTTTCTTT. Translation gives CAWTVVRTMNTEAFF.

This clone occurred a few times. The chain recombines TRBV5-1 with TRBJ1-4; D uncertain. CDR1 and CDR2 from the germline V gene are SGHRS and YFSETQ. Trimming removed 3 bases at V and 7 bases at J, with 16 bases between. The CDR3 contains 15 residues. The CDR3 here is CASSSVGGLGEKLFF. DNA for the CDR3: TGCGCCAGCAGCTCCGTGGGTGGGTTGGGTGAAAAACTGTTTTTT.

This CDR3 reads CASSVGLGAGGTQYF. CDR3 bases: TGTGCCAGTAGTGTGGGTTTGGGGGCTGGTGGGACCCAGTACTTC. V gene TRBV19 combines with J gene TRBJ2-5, with D possibly being TRBD1 (6 bases). The CDR3 contains 15 residues. Per germline, CDR1 LNHDA and CDR2 SQIVND (reference sequence). The V gene lost 5 bases and the J gene lost 7 bases, with 20 bases spanning the gap.

The V gene is TRBV25-1, the J gene TRBJ1-1; D gene unclear. Per germline, CDR1 MGHDK and CDR2 SYGVNS. The CDR3 consists of 12 residues. V was shortened by 3 bases and J by 0 bases, with 2 bases between the two germline ends. The CDR3 DNA reads as TGTGCCAGCAGTGAGGTGAACACTGAAGCTTTCTTT. This codes for CASSEVNTEAFF.

V usage is TRBV7-2 and J usage is TRBJ2-7; D is ambiguous. This CDR3 contains 15 residues. Germline V gene data show CDR1 as SGHTA and CDR2 as FQGNSA. The V and J ends lost 0 bases and 1 base respectively, with 10 bases between them. CDR3 nucleotides: TGTGCCAGCAGCTTAGCGTTTCACATTTCCTACGAGCAGTACTTC. Amino acids: CASSLAFHISYEQYF.

A few counts support this clone. The V call is TRBV18, the J call TRBJ1-6; D may be TRBD1 (6 bases). The CDR3 is 14 residues long. V was cut by 3 bases and J by 10 bases, with 13 bases left in between. The germline gives CDR1 KGHSH, CDR2 LQKENI. For the CDR3, the DNA is TGTGCCAGCTCACCGAGGGAGGGGGAGTCACCCCTCCACTTT. It yields the protein CASSPREGESPLHF. The variable domain in full, with the rest retrieved from reference TRBV18 and TRBJ1-6, is NAGVMQNPRHLVRRRGQEARLRCSPMKGHSHVYWYRQLPEEGLKFMVYLQKENIIDESGMPKERFSAEFPKEGPSILRIQQVVRGDSAAYFCASSPREGESPLHFGNGTRLTVT.

J is TRBJ1-1 and V is TRBV5-1, with D possibly TRBD1 on 5 matching bases. The CDR3 covers 17 residues. Looked up from germline, CDR1 is SGHRS and CDR2 is YFSETQ. Trimming removed 0 bases at V and 0 bases at J, with 15 bases between. In DNA, the CDR3 is TGCGCCAGCAGCTTGGCCAACGGGGACCGCATGAACACTGAAGCTTTCTTT. Its protein product is CASSLANGDRMNTEAFF.

The J gene is TRBJ2-5, the V gene TRBV29-1; 10 nucleotides match TRBD2. The CDR3 length is 15 residues. Trimming took 6 bases from V and 5 from J; bases not matched to a gene: 12. Per the germline V gene, CDR1 is SQVTM and CDR2 is ANQGSEA. The CDR3 reads CSVVGIAGGGETQYF. DNA of the CDR3: TGCAGCGTCGTTGGTATAGCGGGAGGAGGTGAGACCCAGTACTTC.

V gene TRBV30 combines with J gene TRBJ2-7; 7 bases are a match to TRBD1. V trimming: 3 bases; J trimming: 0 bases; junction bases outside the gene matches: 2. The CDR3 spans 13 residues. Per the germline V gene, CDR1 is GTSNPN and CDR2 is SVGIG (reference sequence). The CDR3 here is CAWRGQFSYEQYF. DNA of the CDR3: TGTGCCTGGAGGGGACAGTTCTCCTACGAGCAGTACTTC.

V is TRBV28 and J is TRBJ1-4, with TRBD1 matching 8 bases. J gave up 5 bases and V 5 bases, and 7 bases lay outside the gene matches. The germline V gene has CDR1 MDHEN and CDR2 SYDVKM. This CDR3 is 15 amino acids long. The CDR3 bases are TGTGCCAGCAGTCAATACAGGACAGGGAATGAAAAACTGTTTTTT. Its translation is CASSQYRTGNEKLFF.

This clone has just one count. This rearrangement joins TRBV24-1 to TRBJ2-1, with D possibly being TRBD1 (6 bases). The length of the CDR3 is 14 residues. Germline lookup yields CDR1 KGHDR and CDR2 SFDVKD. The V and J ends lost 4 bases and 10 bases respectively, with 16 bases between them. DNA of the CDR3: TGTGCCACCAGTGACTCCGGGACAATCAACGAGCAGTTCTTC. Encoded protein: CATSDSGTINEQFF.

The V call is TRBV4-1, the J call TRBJ1-1; 8 bases are a match to TRBD1. The CDR3 is 18 residues long. Germline loops: CDR1 MGHRA, CDR2 YSYEKL. V was pared by 2 bases and J by 4 bases, with 15 bases of the junction left unmatched. Here the CDR3 DNA reads TGCGCCAGCAGCCAATCCCCCTCGAGGACAGGGTCGGGCACTGAAGCTTTCTTT. Its translation is CASSQSPSRTGSGTEAFF.

The rearrangement joins TRBV19 to TRBJ2-7; TRBD1 aligns across 9 bases. V was pared by 5 bases and J by 6 bases, with 8 bases of the junction left unmatched. The CDR3 has 14 residues. The germline CDR1 and CDR2 sequences are LNHDA and SQIVND (reference sequence). The CDR3: CASSSPGQGGEQYF. The CDR3 DNA follows: TGTGCCAGTAGTTCCCCGGGACAGGGTGGCGAGCAGTACTTC.

This clone was picked up one time. This chain uses TRBV12-5 with TRBJ2-7; no firm D call. Trimming left V 6 bases short and J 3 bases short, with 9 bases between. The CDR3 loop spans 12 amino acids. Germline V gene data show CDR1 as LGHNT and CDR2 as FRNRAP. DNA of the CDR3: TGTGCTAGTGGCATAACAGTCTACGAGCAGTACTTC. It is translated as CASGITVYEQYF.

The chain carries TRBV28 and TRBJ2-1; 9 bases align to TRBD2. The CDR3 consists of 17 residues. Germline V lookup: CDR1 MDHEN, CDR2 SYDVKM. Trimming took 10 bases from V and 7 from J; bases not matched to a gene: 20. The CDR3 DNA is TGTGCCACCAACCCCCGGAGACTAGCGGCAGGGGGGAATGAGCAGTTCTTC. Its protein is CATNPRRLAAGGNEQFF. Filled out from reference TRBV28 and TRBJ2-1, the complete variable domain reads DVKVTQSSRYLVKRTGEKVFLECVQDMDHENMFWYRQDPGLGLRLIYFSYDVKMKEKGDIPEGYSVSREKKERFSLILESASTNQTSMYLCATNPRRLAAGGNEQFFGPGTRLTVL.

The chain uses TRBV7-2 and TRBJ2-3; D is unclear. This CDR3 is 16 amino acids long. CDR1 and CDR2 from the germline V gene are SGHTA and FQGNSA. V shed 5 bases and J shed 4 bases, with 19 bases lying between them. The CDR3 reads CASSPSRMRRPDTQYF. The CDR3 coding sequence is TGTGCCAGCAGCCCTTCACGGATGAGAAGACCAGATACGCAGTATTTT. Complete variable domain (other parts from reference TRBV7-2 and TRBJ2-3): GAGVSQSPSNKVTEKGKDVELRCDPISGHTALYWYRQSLGQGLEFLIYFQGNSAPDKSGLPSDRFSAERTGGSVSTLTIQRTQQEDSAVYLCASSPSRMRRPDTQYFGPGTRLTVL.

The chain carries TRBV29-1 and TRBJ2-5; TRBD2 agrees at 13 bases. There are 17 residues in the CDR3. The trim removed 0 bases at V and 5 bases at J, leaving 9 bases unmatched. Germline CDR1 SQVTM, CDR2 ANQGSEA. CDR3 bases: TGCAGCGTTGAAGATCGAGGACTAGCGGGAGATTATGAGACCCAGTACTTC. This gives the protein CSVEDRGLAGDYETQYF.

The V and J genes are TRBV2 and TRBJ2-7; 7 bases align to TRBD1. The V and J ends lost 2 bases and 7 bases, in that order; junction bases with no gene match: 5. This CDR3 region has 13 residues. CDR1 is SNHLY, CDR2 FYNNEI, per germline. The CDR3 is CASSEYRGGEQYF. In DNA form, the CDR3 reads TGTGCCAGCAGTGAATACAGGGGCGGTGAGCAGTACTTC.

CDR3 bases: TGCGCCAGCAGCCGGATAGCGGAAACGAACACCGGGGAGCTGTTTTTT. It is translated as CASSRIAETNTGELFF. The chain combines TRBV5-1 with TRBJ2-2; TRBD2 might be the D (6 bases). Trimming pared 4 bases from V and 0 bases from J, leaving 13 bases between. Germline V gene data show CDR1 as SGHRS and CDR2 as YFSETQ. The CDR3 totals 16 residues.

The chain carries TRBV18 and TRBJ2-3; possibly TRBD1 or TRBD2 for D (5 bases each). Germline CDR1 KGHSH, CDR2 LQKENI. The ends were cut back, 4 bases at V and 5 bases at J, with 13 bases in the middle. The CDR3 is 14 amino acids. CDR3 amino acids: CASSRSGLEDTQYF. The CDR3 region has the DNA TGTGCCAGCTCACGATCGGGGCTGGAAGATACGCAGTATTTT.

This sequence joins TRBV30 and TRBJ2-1, with no clear D. The ends were cut back, 1 base at V and 6 bases at J, with 16 bases in the middle. The CDR3 sequence is 15 residues long. CDR1 is GTSNPN, CDR2 SVGIG, per germline (reference sequence). CDR3 nucleotides: TGTGCCTGGAGTGGGGTGACTCCCGTCCCCAATGAGCAGTTCTTC. Protein sequence: CAWSGVTPVPNEQFF.

The chain employs TRBV7-2 and TRBJ2-5, with TRBD2 matching 8 bases. CDR1 and CDR2 (germline): SGHTA, FQGNSA. CDR3 length equals 17 residues. The ends lost 4 bases at V and 5 bases at J; junction bases unmatched: 15. CDR3 in DNA: TGTGCCAGCAGCTCCCAGGTGGTGGCGGGAGGCTTCGAGACCCAGTACTTC. Translating gives CASSSQVVAGGFETQYF.

The V call is TRBV5-1, the J call TRBJ2-7; possibly TRBD1 or TRBD2 for D (5 bases each). With 3 bases removed from V and 5 bases from J, the gap between germline ends came to 9 bases. The length of the CDR3 is 12 residues. Germline CDR1 reads SGHRS; CDR2 reads YFSETQ. This chain's CDR3 is CASSWGPHEQYF. The CDR3 DNA sequence: TGCGCCAGCAGCTGGGGACCCCACGAGCAGTACTTC.

The chain uses TRBV27 and TRBJ2-7, with D possibly TRBD1 on 5 matching bases. The germline CDR1 and CDR2 sequences are MNHEY and SMNVEV (reference sequence). The CDR3 contains 15 residues. V was clipped by 0 bases and J by 2 bases, with 11 bases between them. The CDR3 DNA is TGTGCCAGCAGTTTATCGACCAGGGTTGCCTACGAGCAGTACTTC. It encodes CASSLSTRVAYEQYF.

This clone was seen only a few times. The chain is built from TRBV10-3 and TRBJ2-7, with 9 bases aligning to TRBD1. Germline V gene data show CDR1 as ENHRY and CDR2 as SYGVKD. V was pared by 4 bases and J by 4 bases, with 8 bases of the junction left unmatched. The CDR3 consists of 15 residues. In nucleotides, the CDR3 is TGTGCCATCAGTGGGCCGGACAGGGGTAATTACGAGCAGTACTTC. It yields the protein CAISGPDRGNYEQYF.

V usage is TRBV4-1 and J usage is TRBJ1-3, with D maybe TRBD1 (5 bases). This CDR3 spans 14 amino acids. Germline values: CDR1 MGHRA, CDR2 YSYEKL. The V end was cut by 2 bases, the J end by 4 bases, with 9 bases between. As DNA, the CDR3 is TGCGCCAGCAGCCAACCAGGGTCCGGAAACACCATATATTTT. Encoded protein: CASSQPGSGNTIYF.